These T cell receptor beta chains were read from a single sample in a study of blood T cell repertoires in COVID-19. Profiling relied on immunoSEQ multiplex PCR, and the TCRdb table lists in-frame clones only, not all of them. The profile shows around 100,000 clones, roughly 85% of them singletons. The sample taken for sequencing was peripheral blood. The receptors derive from a woman aged 70-85 years with acute or convalescent COVID-19. CDR3s include the opening cysteine and the closing phenylalanine or tryptophan. Clone size is stated in some rows and not others, as once, few, many or a class when expanded.

j_call,v_call,clone_size,cdr3_aa
TRBJ1-5,TRBV5-1,-,CASSLPRQPGQGVNQPQHF
TRBJ2-5,TRBV6-6,-,CASSRNGRDQETQYF
TRBJ1-1,TRBV7-8,-,CASSQQGNTEAFF
TRBJ1-3,TRBV27,few,CASSPTQGSGNTIYF
TRBJ1-1,TRBV12-3/TRBV12-4,few,CASSLKGAEAFF
TRBJ1-1,TRBV20-1,-,CSARAAGLAFF
TRBJ1-2,TRBV6-5,once,CASSGQGNNGYTF
TRBJ2-3,TRBV7-7,-,CASSLGTRGRTDTQYF
TRBJ1-1,TRBV24-1,-,CATSDARQGEESEAFF
TRBJ2-1,TRBV29-1,-,CSVGSGGHHNEQFF
TRBJ1-1,TRBV27,-,CASSSPNGRGAFF
TRBJ1-6,TRBV30,-,CACRSSYNSPLHF
TRBJ1-1,TRBV27,-,CASMTGTGSTEAFF
TRBJ2-3,TRBV11-3,-,CASSLAGNTDTQYF
TRBJ1-5,TRBV2,-,CASSDSKVVTQPQHF
TRBJ2-2,TRBV12-5,once,CASDPTGTAGELFF
TRBJ2-3,TRBV4-2,few,CASSHATLAEDTQYF
TRBJ1-1,TRBV11-2,-,CASSLDRDTEAFF
TRBJ2-3,TRBV7-2,-,CASSLRWAGGTDTQYF
TRBJ2-2,TRBV2,-,CASSGRTSLNTGELFF
TRBJ2-5,TRBV19,-,CASSIGQGAETQYF
TRBJ2-3,TRBV19,-,CASSLQLGGGGVADTQYF
TRBJ2-2,TRBV4-1,few,CASSQDRGGGVPGGELFF
TRBJ2-3,TRBV19,-,CASSITGGEGADTQYF
TRBJ2-7,TRBV12-3/TRBV12-4,-,CASSSHPTYEQYF
TRBJ1-4,TRBV9,-,CASSVGYIEGADEKLFF
TRBJ2-2,TRBV4-1,-,CASSRGQGTTGELFF
TRBJ1-1,TRBV29-1,once,CSVQENTEAFF
TRBJ2-3,TRBV18,-,CASSTSGVTDTQYF
TRBJ1-2,TRBV19,-,CASTGQGLHGYTF
TRBJ1-4,TRBV3-1/TRBV3-2,-,CASSPRRVRSNEKLFF
TRBJ2-5,TRBV7-2,-,CASSLGRGRGETQYF
TRBJ1-3,TRBV5-1,-,CASSLEDSFSGNTIYF
TRBJ2-5,TRBV28,once,CASSLGQFQETQYF
TRBJ2-7,TRBV27,once,CASSRGREQYF
TRBJ2-2,TRBV5-1,few,CASSLGLLDTGELFF
TRBJ1-2,TRBV5-1,few,CASSSYRGLDYGYTF